The clone carrying this TCR beta chain occurred a few times. Its antigen is still unknown. This sample is drawn from a study of vaccination and CD4 T cells after COVID-19. Overall study: Six men and four women formed the convalescents, two being Hispanic. Ranging from 14 to 241, the interval between dose two and post-vaccine sampling had a median of roughly 73 days. Some control cultures received a CEFX pool, which served as the positive control. Others received an HIV-1 Nef pool or no peptide. General study findings and limits: Nearly all convalescent vaccine-specific clones, 304 of 307, recognized only SARS-CoV-2 spike.

The CDR3 length is 15 residues. From germline, CDR1 is DFQATT and CDR2 SNEGSKA (reference sequence). The V end was cut by 3 bases, the J end by 3 bases, with 17 bases between. Sequencing of DNA taken from cultured CD4+ T cells relied on the Oncomine TCR Beta short-read assay. Each CDR3 protein is one row after TCRdb ran MiXCR on the PCR reads. The table records 16,000 or so distinct CDR3 sequences, 45% to 55% of them present only once. Treatment: approximately 9-day PBMC culture with coronavirus spike peptide pools or control peptides (ViraFEST assay). This chain connects TRBV20-1 to TRBJ2-5; D is undetermined. The TCR comes from a human donor who had recovered from COVID-19. Specimen: CD4+ T cells from blood, cultured in vitro, collected before SARS-CoV-2 vaccination. The CDR3 loop reads CSASTPRGREETQYF. The CDR3 region has the DNA TGCAGTGCTAGCACCCCCCGTGGACGGGAAGAGACCCAGTACTTC.